This record covers a single T cell receptor (beta chain). The CDR3 consists of 17 residues. V lost 4 bases to trimming and J lost 4 bases, with 22 bases between them. Looked up from germline, CDR1 is ENHRY and CDR2 is SYGVKD. This specimen comes from a study of blood T cell repertoires in COVID-19. Study-wide background: Both acute and convalescent COVID-19 samples were obtained from the United States, Italy and Spain. PBMCs, B-cell-depleted T cells, or T cells provided the cDNA or gDNA that made up the material.

Original processing methods: Reference gene primer amplification gave nucleated cell count estimates. Repertoires were generated with immunoSEQ multiplex PCR, while TCRdb's copy carries only in-frame clones and drops some. That table supplies the V and J calls and clone size; D and trimming were determined from the DNA. The sample has a few hundred thousand clones; roughly 88% are singletons. The sequenced sample was peripheral blood. The TCR was taken from a man aged 35 to 55 who had recovered from COVID-19. The chain links TRBV10-3 to TRBJ1-2; possible D gene TRBD1, 5 bases. CDR3 nucleotide sequence: TGTGCCATCAGTGGGAGCTTAGTAGGGGCGATCATCTATGGCTACACCTTC. Translated, it gives CAISGSLVGAIIYGYTF.